Following are 23 T cell receptor beta chains from one sample sequenced in a study of neurological immune-mediated disorders. MiXCR, run by TCRdb on the 5' RACE reads, gives a single entry per CDR3 protein. The repertoire holds around 41,000 distinct CDR3 sequences, with approximately 15% as singletons. Sequencing used CD4+ T cells from blood. Every receptor here comes from a woman aged 60-70 years with HTLV-1-associated myelopathy (HAM/TSP).

There are many counts of this clonotype. V is TRBV10-3 and J is TRBJ1-1; D is ambiguous. The CDR3 loop spans 13 amino acids. CDR1 and CDR2 (germline): ENHRY, SYGVKD. The ends were cut back, 6 bases at V and 3 bases at J, with 11 bases in the middle. CDR3 amino acids: CAIRSSLDTEAFF. For the CDR3, the DNA is TGTGCCATCAGATCATCATTAGACACTGAAGCTTTCTTT.

Ten or more counts support this clonotype. V usage is TRBV11-3 and J usage is TRBJ2-1, with a possible D match to TRBD2 (7 bases). The CDR3 contains 17 residues. V was trimmed by 1 base and J by 1 base, leaving 14 bases between them. Germline CDR1 reads SGHNT; CDR2 reads YENEEA. CDR3 DNA: TGTGCCAGCAGCTTAGCTCGGGCGGGGGCGTCCTACAATGAGCAGTTCTTC. Translated: CASSLARAGASYNEQFF.

In its sample, this clonotype was seen many times. This chain connects TRBV20-1 to TRBJ1-5; weak D call: TRBD1 (5 bases). With 5 bases removed from V and 0 bases from J, the gap between germline ends came to 14 bases. CDR3 length: 15 amino acids. Germline V gene data show CDR1 as DFQATT and CDR2 as SNEGSKA (reference sequence). CDR3: CSAGRGGSSNQPQHF. CDR3 DNA: TGCAGTGCTGGGAGGGGCGGGAGTAGCAATCAGCCCCAGCATTTT.

Note on this clonotype: The conserved closing phenylalanine or tryptophan is absent in this CDR3, likely reflecting a read error. This chain joins TRBV11-3 and TRBJ2-7; D ambiguous. Germline V gives CDR1 SGHNT, CDR2 YENEEA. This CDR3 comprises 13 residues. Trimming removed 0 bases from V and 2 bases from J, with 5 bases in between. The CDR3: CASSLEAAYEQYL. In DNA form, the CDR3 reads TGTGCCAGCAGCTTAGAAGCAGCCTACGAGCAGTACTTA.

The V gene is TRBV12-3 or TRBV12-4, the J gene TRBJ2-1, with 10 bases matching TRBD2. The CDR3 has 19 amino acids. Unmatched junction bases numbered 16, after V lost 3 bases and J lost 5 bases. CDR3 sequence: CASSFRGLPGLAEDNEQFF. CDR3 nucleotide sequence: TGTGCCAGCAGTTTTAGAGGTCTACCTGGACTAGCGGAGGACAATGAGCAGTTCTTC.

Ten or more counts support this clonotype. The J gene is TRBJ2-2, the V gene TRBV7-9; 7 bases fit TRBD2. Losses at the gene ends were 0 bases for V and 3 bases for J; bases not matched to a gene: 1. The length of the CDR3 is 15 residues. Germline assignment: CDR1 SEHNR and CDR2 FQNEAQ (reference sequence). The CDR3 spells CASSLARGYTGELFF. The CDR3 bases are TGTGCCAGCAGCTTAGCGCGGGGGTACACCGGGGAGCTGTTTTTT.

V is TRBV28 and J is TRBJ2-5; possibly TRBD2 for D (6 bases). The CDR3 is 16 residues long. V shed 5 bases and J shed 2 bases, with 18 bases lying between them. Germline V lookup: CDR1 MDHEN, CDR2 SYDVKM. The CDR3: CASSGLHTKSQETQYF. The CDR3 DNA sequence: TGTGCCAGCAGTGGACTACATACCAAATCACAAGAGACCCAGTACTTC.

The CDR3 here is CAWSVKGGGNQPQHF. The CDR3 coding sequence is TGTGCCTGGAGTGTTAAGGGAGGAGGAAATCAGCCCCAGCATTTT. The chain couples TRBV30 to TRBJ1-5; D is uncertain. V gave up 0 bases and J gave up 4 bases, with 13 bases separating them. Germline V lookup: CDR1 GTSNPN, CDR2 SVGIG (reference sequence). The CDR3 covers 15 residues.

This clonotype was seen many times. This chain connects TRBV20-1 to TRBJ1-2; possibly TRBD1 for D (6 bases). In germline, CDR1 is DFQATT, CDR2 SNEGSKA (reference sequence). The germline V and J ends were trimmed by 4 bases and 4 bases, with 22 bases remaining between them. The CDR3 has 16 residues. The CDR3 nucleotides read TGCAGTGCTAATCGACCGGGACAAGCGATGGTCTATGGCTACACCTTC. Protein product: CSANRPGQAMVYGYTF.

This clonotype occurred many times. This chain links TRBV5-1 with TRBJ1-6, with 9 bases fitting TRBD1. Trimming took 3 bases from V and 8 from J; bases not matched to a gene: 6. The CDR3 loop spans 15 amino acids. Germline loops: CDR1 SGHRS, CDR2 YFSETQ. In DNA form, the CDR3 reads TGCGCCAGCAGCTCGCAGGGGGACAGGGATTCACCCCTCCACTTT. Translation: CASSSQGDRDSPLHF.

At least ten counts were recorded for this clonotype. The chain is built from TRBV6-2 or TRBV6-3 and TRBJ1-2; 7 nucleotides align to TRBD1. The CDR3 contains 12 residues. J gave up 7 bases and V 5 bases, and 4 bases lay outside the gene matches. Germline lookup yields CDR1 MNHEY and CDR2 SVGEGT. CDR3 DNA: TGTGCCAGCAGTCCCACAGGGGTTGGCTACACCTTC. Its translation is CASSPTGVGYTF.

This clonotype was seen repeatedly, ten times or more. The V call is TRBV6-1, the J call TRBJ1-1, with 7 bases fitting TRBD1. Germline V gene sequence: CDR1 MNHNS, CDR2 SASEGT. This CDR3 spans 14 amino acids. Trimming removed 4 bases from V and 3 bases from J; junction bases left unmatched: 5. The CDR3 here is CASSGQGHYTEAFF. The CDR3 coding sequence is TGTGCCAGCAGTGGACAGGGACATTACACTGAAGCTTTCTTT.

This clonotype is medium-sized. One end of the junction varies from germline; a read error may be responsible. The CDR3 DNA reads as TGTGCTAGCAGCTTAGGGGCAGGACAAGAGACCCAGTACTTC. It translates to CASSLGAGQETQYF. This chain uses TRBV7-7 with TRBJ2-5; D is possibly TRBD1 (5 bases). CDR1 is SSHAT and CDR2 is FNYEAQ in the germline V gene (reference sequence). The CDR3 loop spans 14 amino acids.

There are many counts of this clonotype. The chain recombines TRBV12-3 or TRBV12-4 with TRBJ2-1, with 7 bases matching TRBD1. V lost 5 bases and J lost 4; bases outside the gene matches: 11. There are 16 residues in the CDR3. This CDR3 is CASSPGTVPQYNEQFF. The DNA for the CDR3 is TGTGCCAGCAGTCCCGGGACAGTCCCCCAATACAATGAGCAGTTCTTC.

This clonotype was detected many times. The chain links TRBV5-1 to TRBJ1-2, with D hard to call. Trimming shortened V by 1 base and J by 6 bases, and 7 bases separated the two germline ends. The CDR3 has 12 amino acids. Germline V gene lookup returns CDR1 SGHRS and CDR2 YFSETQ. The CDR3 sequence is CASSLREDGYTF. The CDR3 DNA follows: TGCGCCAGCAGCTTGCGGGAGGATGGCTACACCTTC.

V usage is TRBV5-1 and J usage is TRBJ2-7; D gene ambiguous. This CDR3 is 13 amino acids long. Germline loops: CDR1 SGHRS, CDR2 YFSETQ. The V gene lost 0 bases and the J gene lost 6 bases, with 10 bases spanning the gap. Here the CDR3 DNA reads TGCGCCAGCAGCTTGGACAGCCCCGGCGAGCAGTACTTC. This translates into CASSLDSPGEQYF. The variable domain in full, completed from reference TRBV5-1 and TRBJ2-7, reads KAGVTQTPRYLIKTRGQQVTLSCSPISGHRSVSWYQQTPGQGLQFLFEYFSETQRNKGNFPGRFSGRQFSNSRSEMNVSTLELGDSALYLCASSLDSPGEQYFGPGTRLTVT.

This clonotype showed up many times. The V call is TRBV6-2 or TRBV6-3, the J call TRBJ1-2, with a weak D call TRBD1 (6 bases). V was trimmed by 5 bases and J by 5 bases, leaving 15 bases between them. Germline V gene data show CDR1 as MNHEY and CDR2 as SVGEGT. The CDR3 has 14 amino acids. The CDR3, as DNA: TGTGCCAGCAGTCCGTCTTCGGGGGCGTATGGCTACACCTTC. Its translation: CASSPSSGAYGYTF.

Ten or more counts support this clonotype. V is TRBV7-9 and J is TRBJ1-1; D unresolved. Trimming stripped 5 bases from V and 2 bases from J, with 12 bases between. This CDR3 region has 14 residues. Per germline, CDR1 SEHNR and CDR2 FQNEAQ (reference sequence). The CDR3 DNA follows: TGTGCCAGCAGCCCCTCGACAATCAACACTGAAGCTTTCTTT. Its translation is CASSPSTINTEAFF.

This clonotype was observed at least ten times. A much bigger clone sits one base away, suggesting this may be a read error. In nucleotides, the CDR3 is TGTACCAGCAGCCCGACACGACGGATACTATATGGCTACACCTTC. Encoded protein: CTSSPTRRILYGYTF. V usage is TRBV9 and J usage is TRBJ1-2; unclear D gene. This CDR3 has 15 amino acids. Per the germline V gene, CDR1 is SGDLS and CDR2 is YYNGEE.

This clonotype was seen at least ten times. The chain has TRBV5-1 and TRBJ1-4; 9 bases map to TRBD1. Germline assignment: CDR1 SGHRS and CDR2 YFSETQ. V shed 7 bases, J shed 5 bases, and the junction held 6 bases outside the gene matches. The CDR3 is 14 residues long. Here the CDR3 DNA reads TGCGCCAGCGGACCGGGACAGGGCAATGAAAAACTGTTTTTT. Translating it yields CASGPGQGNEKLFF.

In this sample, this clonotype turned up many times. The rearrangement joins TRBV5-1 to TRBJ1-2, with 7 positions matching TRBD1. The length of the CDR3 is 15 residues. Germline V gene data show CDR1 as SGHRS and CDR2 as YFSETQ. The V gene end was trimmed by 5 bases and the J gene end by 2 bases; junction bases not matched to a gene: 9. The CDR3 sequence is CASSDLEGGNYGYTF. For the CDR3, the DNA is TGCGCCAGCAGTGATTTGGAAGGGGGCAACTATGGCTACACCTTC.

This chain links TRBV16 with TRBJ2-7; D possibly corresponds to TRBD1 (5 bases). Trimming removed 2 bases from V and 0 bases from J, with 14 bases in between. Germline assignment: CDR1 KGHSY and CDR2 FQNENV. This CDR3 region has 16 residues. CDR3: CASSQPRGSSSYEQYF. CDR3 DNA sequence: TGTGCCAGCAGCCAACCAAGGGGCTCAAGCTCCTACGAGCAGTACTTC.

This clonotype was counted many times. The chain joins TRBV5-1 to TRBJ2-1, with D unresolved. The CDR3 covers 12 residues. V was clipped by 2 bases and J by 5 bases, with 5 bases between them. Germline-derived CDR1 and CDR2 are SGHRS and YFSETQ. The CDR3 spells CASSFGHNEQFF. As DNA, the CDR3 is TGCGCCAGCAGCTTCGGCCACAATGAGCAGTTCTTC.